This T cell receptor beta chain was captured by sequencing in a study of chemoradiotherapy in HPV16-positive cancers (dated by TCRdb to the early 2020s). Background on the whole study: Using functional T-cell assays on cells from two HPV16-positive patients, the researchers defined candidate HPV-specific T-cell clones and common TCR motifs. The study asked whether T-cell immunity against the HPV oncoproteins E6 and E7 changes during chemoradiotherapy and whether it affects survival. Next, the candidate HPV-specific TCRs and motifs were followed in TCR repertoires from about 90 patients with HPV-related cancers. What the research found in general, with its limitations: Expansion of candidate HPV-specific clones and E7-related TCR motifs was observed in the tumor microenvironment during treatment, whereas no such expansion was observed for non-HPV-specific T cells. Among HPV16-positive patients, expansion of HPV-responsive T cells during chemoradiotherapy was associated with better recurrence-free survival. The functional definition of HPV-specific T cells came from only a couple of HPV16-positive patients, and the survival association was reported for HPV16-positive patients.

For this clone: The antigen it recognizes is unknown. Base qualities are not provided; no much larger clone lies one nucleotide away.

Library creation used the immunoSEQ multiplex PCR assay. Imported from immuneACCESS, the table was reduced by TCRdb to in-frame sequences with V and J called. These copies leave out some clones; in studies compared against another copy, an unresolved V gene accounts for under half, and the cause of the remainder is not known. This sample has over 600 clones in its table, and approximately 85% of those were observed once. 4.2% of the sample goes to the ten largest clones. Trimming takes 2 bases from V and 6 bases from J, and the germline ends sit 14 bases apart. The CDR3 measures 15 amino acids from cysteine to phenylalanine. Left in the record is the CDR3 DNA by itself, 45 bases read in frame from the first base. From a lookup of the germline V gene, CDR1 and CDR2 are LGHNA and YSLEER. Repertoires were sampled repeatedly over the course of chemoradiotherapy, so clonal expansion could be followed in the tumor microenvironment.

The TCR originated in a human donor with HPV-associated anogenital cancer. Sequenced material: tumor tissue, taken from a patient who underwent chemoradiotherapy. The receptor chain draws on TRBV4-3 and TRBJ2-1, with no D gene named confidently. The nucleotide sequence reads as follows: TGCGCCAGCAGCCAACAGGACGGTTATCTCAATGAGCAGTTCTTC. Its translation reads: CASSQQDGYLNEQFF.